This is a list of T cell receptor beta chains from one sample in a study of T cells in Graves' hyperthyroidism and ophthalmopathy. Via MiXCR, TCRdb re-called the multiplex PCR reads, giving one row per CDR3 protein. In the table there are hundreds of thousands of distinct CDR3 sequences, about 15% of which are singletons. The material sequenced was blood. The receptors here all came from a woman between 50 and 59 years old with Graves' ophthalmopathy. Both conserved end residues are part of each CDR3. The order of the fields is J gene, clone size, V gene, D gene, CDR3 DNA, CDR3 protein. The D gene is left open where the match is weak. Only some rows state a clone size, as once, few, many or a class for expanded clones.

>TRBJ2-3|many|TRBV7-2|TRBD2
TGTGCCAGCAGCTTAACTCGTGGGAGGGCCGGTTCTGATACGCAGTATTTT
CASSLTRGRAGSDTQYF
>TRBJ1-5|few|TRBV19|-
TGTGCCAGTAGTATAGGTTGGGGGATCTCCCAGCCCCAGCATTTT
CASSIGWGISQPQHF
>TRBJ2-7|many|TRBV20-1|TRBD1
TGCAGTGCCCACCCCGGGACAGGTTTTAACGAGCAGTACTTC
CSAHPGTGFNEQYF
>TRBJ2-1|few|TRBV30|-
TGTGCCTGGAGTATATCCTACAATGAGCGGTTCTTC
CAWSISYNERFF
>TRBJ1-3|few|TRBV27|TRBD1
TGTGCCAGCAGTATAAACCGGGACAGAGGAAACACCATATATTTT
CASSINRDRGNTIYF
>TRBJ1-4|many|TRBV20-1|-
TGCAGTGCTAGAGAGGCAGGGTATAATGAAAAACTGTTTTTT
CSAREAGYNEKLFF
>TRBJ1-6|-|TRBV20-1|-
TGCAGTGCTAGAGATCTGGCAGCTAATTCACCCCTCCACTTT
CSARDLAANSPLHF
>TRBJ1-4|-|TRBV28|TRBD1
TGTGCCAGCAGTCCCACCGGGACAGTCCACGGGAAACTGTTTTTT
CASSPTGTVHGKLFF
>TRBJ2-7|few|TRBV19|-
TGTGCCAGTAGTATCCGACAGGCTAACTCCTACGAGCAGTACTTC
CASSIRQANSYEQYF
>TRBJ1-5|few|TRBV7-9|-
TGTGCCAGCAGCTCCGGACAGATGGGGATGTATCAGCCCCAGCATTTT
CASSSGQMGMYQPQHF
>TRBJ1-2|few|TRBV19|-
TGTGCCAGTAGTAACCAGGTAACCAACTATGGCTACACCTTC
CASSNQVTNYGYTF
>TRBJ2-7|many|TRBV5-1|TRBD2
TGCGCCAGCAGGGTACAAGCGGGAGTGTGGGAGCAGTACTTC
CASRVQAGVWEQYF
>TRBJ2-5|-|TRBV11-2|TRBD2
TGTGCCAGTAGTATAGATCATGCCTTTACTAGCGGGAGTACGAGAAAGACCCAGTACTTC
CASSIDHAFTSGSTRKTQYF
>TRBJ2-7|-|TRBV27|-
TGTGCCAGCAGTCTTCACCTGGGGGAATCCTACGAGCAGTACTTC
CASSLHLGESYEQYF
>TRBJ2-5|-|TRBV5-1|TRBD2
TGCGCCAGCAGCAAACTAGCGGGAGTGCGGCAAGAGACCCAGTACTTC
CASSKLAGVRQETQYF
>TRBJ2-1|-|TRBV9|-
TGTGCCAGCAGCTTATGGGGACTGGACTACAATGAGCAGTTCTTC
CASSLWGLDYNEQFF
>TRBJ2-5|-|TRBV5-1|-
TGCGCCAGCAGCTTGGAGGGTTGGCTCTCGACCCCACAAGAGACCCAGTACTTC
CASSLEGWLSTPQETQYF
>TRBJ1-4|many|TRBV18|-
TGTGCCAGCTCACTCCAGGGGACAACTAATGAAAAACTGTTTTTT
CASSLQGTTNEKLFF
>TRBJ2-7|many|TRBV6-6|TRBD2
TGTGCCAGCAGTTACTCATGGACTAGCATGGGCGAGCAGTACTTC
CASSYSWTSMGEQYF
>TRBJ2-1|-|TRBV4-3|-
TGCGCCAGCAGCCCCAGAGTCGGGAGAAGCTCCTACAATGAGCAGTTCTTC
CASSPRVGRSSYNEQFF
>TRBJ2-1|-|TRBV4-3|TRBD2
TGCGCCAGCAGCCAAGACCCTAGCGGGAGAGGGGGGCAAAGTGGGCAGTTCTTC
CASSQDPSGRGGQSGQFF
>TRBJ1-5|many|TRBV3-2|-
TGTGCCAGCAGCGGAGGGCAGTTCAATCAGCCCCAGCATTTT
CASSGGQFNQPQHF
>TRBJ2-7|-|TRBV6-1|-
TGTGCCAGCAGGAAGACAGCTACCTCCTACGAGCAGTACTTC
CASRKTATSYEQYF
>TRBJ2-1|many|TRBV9|-
TGTGCCAGCAGCTCCTGGGGCTCCAATGAGCAGTTCTTC
CASSSWGSNEQFF
>TRBJ2-1|-|TRBV6-2/TRBV6-3|TRBD2
TGTGCCAGCAGCTGGTGGGGACTAGCGGGAGGCAATGAGCAGTTCTTC
CASSWWGLAGGNEQFF
>TRBJ2-7|many|TRBV7-2|-
TGTGCCAGCAGCTTAGATGTACTAGGCGGATACGAGCAGTACTTC
CASSLDVLGGYEQYF
>TRBJ2-7|many|TRBV28|TRBD1
TGTGCCAGCAGAACGACAGGGGGGGTTGGGGACGAGCAGTACTTC
CASRTTGGVGDEQYF
>TRBJ2-1|few|TRBV18|TRBD2
TGTGCCAGCTCATCAGGCGGGAGCTTTTACAATGAGCAGTTCTTC
CASSSGGSFYNEQFF
>TRBJ1-3|-|TRBV7-8|-
TGTGCCAGCAGCCCCCGTGATGCCAGGTCTGGAAACACCATATATTTT
CASSPRDARSGNTIYF
>TRBJ1-4|many|TRBV28|TRBD1
TGTGCCACCAGGACAGGGCAAGGTGAAAAACTGTTTTTT
CATRTGQGEKLFF
>TRBJ2-7|-|TRBV27|-
TGTGCCAGCAGTCCACGCTGGGCGGGGGCGCGCTACGAGCAGTACTTC
CASSPRWAGARYEQYF
>TRBJ2-3|many|TRBV28|TRBD2
TGTGCCAGCGACCAAGGGGAGGGTGTCGGCACAGATACGCAGTATTTT
CASDQGEGVGTDTQYF
>TRBJ2-1|many|TRBV12-3/TRBV12-4|TRBD2
TGTGCCAGTCTGTACCGGGAGGTGGGAGTTAATGAGCAGTTCTTC
CASLYREVGVNEQFF
>TRBJ2-7|-|TRBV20-1|-
TGCAGTGCCAGGGGCCACCTGAGCTCCTACGAGCAGTACTTC
CSARGHLSSYEQYF
>TRBJ1-4|many|TRBV11-2|-
TGTGCCAGCAGCTTATTCGGACGGACCTCCAGGGAAAAACTGTTTTTT
CASSLFGRTSREKLFF
>TRBJ2-1|many|TRBV20-1|-
TGCAGTGCTAGCGACAGAAGCTCCTACAATGAGCAGTTCTTC
CSASDRSSYNEQFF
>TRBJ2-1|many|TRBV2|-
TGTGCCAGCAGTGACAGGGGCCATGAGCAGTTCTTC
CASSDRGHEQFF
>TRBJ2-1|few|TRBV9|-
TGTGCCAGCAGCGTATATGGGTCCAGCTCCTACAATGAGCAGTTCTTC
CASSVYGSSSYNEQFF
>TRBJ1-1|few|TRBV27|-
TGTGCCAGCAGTTTAAAGGGGGGGCGCACTGAAGCTTTCTTT
CASSLKGGRTEAFF
>TRBJ1-5|-|TRBV19|TRBD1
TGTGCCAGTAGGACCGGACAGGGGGCATATCAGCCCCAGCATTTT
CASRTGQGAYQPQHF
>TRBJ2-7|many|TRBV28|-
TGTGCCAGCAGCCCCAATATCATCTACGAGCAGTACTTC
CASSPNIIYEQYF
>TRBJ2-3|many|TRBV18|-
TGTGCCAGCTCACAAACCACCACAGATACGCAGTATTTT
CASSQTTTDTQYF
>TRBJ2-5|-|TRBV20-1|TRBD1
TGCAGTGCTAGAGCCGGGACAGTGGGACCAGAGACCCAGTACTTC
CSARAGTVGPETQYF
>TRBJ1-2|many|TRBV6-1|-
TGTGCCAGCACCCCCGGGCGGGGGAACTATGGCTACACCTTC
CASTPGRGNYGYTF
>TRBJ2-1|many|TRBV20-1|TRBD2
TGCAGTGCTAGATCTCTGAAGCGGGAGTTTAATGAGCAGTTCTTC
CSARSLKREFNEQFF
>TRBJ2-5|-|TRBV7-9|-
TGTGCCAGCAGCTGGGGGGCCATTCGAGAGACCCAGTACTTC
CASSWGAIRETQYF
>TRBJ2-1|few|TRBV9|-
TGTGCCAGCAGCGTCACATCTTATCCCTACAATGAGCAGTTCTTC
CASSVTSYPYNEQFF
>TRBJ2-5|-|TRBV27|-
TGTGCCAGCAGTTTTTTCGGGGGGCGCCAAGAGACCCAGTACTTC
CASSFFGGRQETQYF